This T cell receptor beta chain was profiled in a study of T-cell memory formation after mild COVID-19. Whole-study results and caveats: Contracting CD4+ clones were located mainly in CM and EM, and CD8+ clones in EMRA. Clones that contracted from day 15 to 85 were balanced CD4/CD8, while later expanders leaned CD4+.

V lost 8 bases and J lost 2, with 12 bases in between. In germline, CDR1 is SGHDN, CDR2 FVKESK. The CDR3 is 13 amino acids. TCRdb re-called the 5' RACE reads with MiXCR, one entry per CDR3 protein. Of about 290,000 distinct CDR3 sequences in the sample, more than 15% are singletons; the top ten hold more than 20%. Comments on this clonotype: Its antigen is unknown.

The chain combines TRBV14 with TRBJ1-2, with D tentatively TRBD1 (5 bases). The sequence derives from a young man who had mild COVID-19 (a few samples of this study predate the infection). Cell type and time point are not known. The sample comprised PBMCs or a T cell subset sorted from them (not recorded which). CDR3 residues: CASGRDGNYGYTF. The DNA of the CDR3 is TGTGCCAGCGGCCGGGACGGGAACTATGGCTACACCTTC.